Following are 5 T cell receptor beta chains from one sample sequenced in a study of T cells in Graves' hyperthyroidism and ophthalmopathy. Amplified TCR beta CDR3 regions came from RNA transcripts. The HTBI primer set served for first-round RT-PCR of the TCR CDR3. One entry per CDR3 protein, called by TCRdb with MiXCR from the multiplex PCR reads. This sample yields some 510,000 distinct CDR3 sequences, of which more than 20% are seen a single time; less than 30% belongs to the top ten. Source material: blood. These receptors were collected from a man younger than 30 with Graves' hyperthyroidism.

This clonotype was seen more than once but under ten times. The chain employs TRBV11-2 and TRBJ2-5; D call uncertain. With 0 bases removed from V and 2 bases from J, the gap between germline ends came to 10 bases. The germline V gene has CDR1 SGHAT and CDR2 FQNNGV. The CDR3 is 15 amino acids. This CDR3 is CASSLEAGFQETQYF. In nucleotides, the CDR3 is TGTGCCAGCAGCTTAGAGGCCGGGTTTCAAGAGACCCAGTACTTC.

This clonotype was found many times. The chain employs TRBV19 and TRBJ1-1; 9 nucleotides align to TRBD1. The CDR3 spans 14 residues. Germline V gene data show CDR1 as LNHDA and CDR2 as SQIVND (reference sequence). J was trimmed by 7 bases and V by 3 bases; bases with no gene match: 6. CDR3 nucleotides: TGTGCCAGTAGTATTGAACAGGGGGCCAGTGAAGCTTTCTTT. This sequence encodes CASSIEQGASEAFF.

CDR3 nucleotide sequence: TGCAGTGCTAGCCATGGACAGGGCATCGAGCAGTACTTC. Its translation: CSASHGQGIEQYF. V is TRBV20-1 and J is TRBJ2-7; 8 bases agree with TRBD1. The CDR3 is made up of 13 amino acids. Germline V CDR1 and CDR2: DFQATT, SNEGSKA (reference sequence). V was pared by 3 bases and J by 6 bases, with 7 bases of the junction left unmatched.

The sample holds a few counts of this clonotype. The chain carries TRBV12-3 or TRBV12-4 and TRBJ1-1; TRBD1 might be the D (5 bases). Trimming removed 5 bases at V and 5 bases at J, with 15 bases between. The length of the CDR3 is 14 residues. CDR3 sequence: CASSTGHGWTEAFF. The DNA for the CDR3 is TGTGCCAGCAGTACCGGACATGGGTGGACTGAAGCTTTCTTT.

This clonotype came up many times. CDR3 coding DNA: TGTGCCAGCAGTTTTCGGGACAGGGGCTATGGCTACACCTTC. Amino acid sequence: CASSFRDRGYGYTF. This sequence joins TRBV12-3 or TRBV12-4 and TRBJ1-2, with 10 bases fitting TRBD1. The CDR3 spans 14 residues. Trimming removed 3 bases from V and 4 bases from J; junction bases left unmatched: 2.